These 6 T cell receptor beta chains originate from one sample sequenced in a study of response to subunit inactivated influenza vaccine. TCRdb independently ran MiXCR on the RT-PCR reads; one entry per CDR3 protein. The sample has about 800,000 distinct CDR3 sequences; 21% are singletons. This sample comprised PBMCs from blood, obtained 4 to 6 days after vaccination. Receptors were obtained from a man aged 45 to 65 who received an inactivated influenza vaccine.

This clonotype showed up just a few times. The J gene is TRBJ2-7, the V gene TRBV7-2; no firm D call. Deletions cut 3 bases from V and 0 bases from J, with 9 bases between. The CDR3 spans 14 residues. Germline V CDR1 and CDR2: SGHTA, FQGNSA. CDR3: CASSFALSSYEQYF. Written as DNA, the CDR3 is TGTGCCAGCAGCTTTGCACTGAGCTCCTACGAGCAGTACTTC. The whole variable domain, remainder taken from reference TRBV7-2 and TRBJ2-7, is GAGVSQSPSNKVTEKGKDVELRCDPISGHTALYWYRQSLGQGLEFLIYFQGNSAPDKSGLPSDRFSAERTGGSVSTLTIQRTQQEDSAVYLCASSFALSSYEQYFGPGTRLTVT.

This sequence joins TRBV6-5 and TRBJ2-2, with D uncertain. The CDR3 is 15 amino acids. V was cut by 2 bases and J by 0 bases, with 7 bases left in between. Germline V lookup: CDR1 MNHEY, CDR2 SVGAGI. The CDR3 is CASSYGVTNTGELFF. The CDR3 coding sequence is TGTGCCAGCAGTTACGGAGTTACGAACACCGGGGAGCTGTTTTTT.

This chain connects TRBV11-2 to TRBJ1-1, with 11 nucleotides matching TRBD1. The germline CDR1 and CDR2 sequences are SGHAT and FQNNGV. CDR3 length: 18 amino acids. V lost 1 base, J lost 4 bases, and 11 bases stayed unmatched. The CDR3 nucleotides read TGTGCCAGCAGCTTAGGGTACGGACAGGGGGCAGGAGGCACTGAAGCTTTCTTT. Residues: CASSLGYGQGAGGTEAFF.

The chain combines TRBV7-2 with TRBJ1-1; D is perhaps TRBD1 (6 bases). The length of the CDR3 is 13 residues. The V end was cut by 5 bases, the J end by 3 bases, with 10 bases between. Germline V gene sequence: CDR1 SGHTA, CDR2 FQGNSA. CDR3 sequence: CASSETGYTEAFF. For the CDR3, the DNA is TGTGCCAGCAGCGAAACAGGGTACACTGAAGCTTTCTTT.

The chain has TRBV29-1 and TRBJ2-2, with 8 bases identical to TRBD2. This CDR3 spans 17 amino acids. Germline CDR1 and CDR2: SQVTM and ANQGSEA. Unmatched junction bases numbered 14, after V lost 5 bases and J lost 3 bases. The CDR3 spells CSVQIPGRASYTGELFF. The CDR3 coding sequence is TGCAGCGTTCAGATCCCCGGGAGGGCCTCTTACACCGGGGAGCTGTTTTTT.

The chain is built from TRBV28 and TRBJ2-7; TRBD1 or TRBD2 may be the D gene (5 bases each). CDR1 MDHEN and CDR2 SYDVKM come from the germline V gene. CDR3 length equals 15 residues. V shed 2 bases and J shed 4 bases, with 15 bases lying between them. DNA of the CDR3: TGTGCCAGCAGTTTACAGGGCTCGAGGGGATACGAGCAGTACTTC. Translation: CASSLQGSRGYEQYF.